This T cell receptor (beta chain) was captured in a study of response to subunit inactivated influenza vaccine. TCRdb reanalysed the RT-PCR reads using MiXCR and keeps one entry per CDR3 protein. The top ten clones hold 7.5% to 9% of a sample with 590,000 or so distinct CDR3 sequences, 12% to 15% of them seen once. V was cut by 2 bases and J by 7 bases, with 13 bases left in between. The CDR3 is 14 amino acids. Germline values: CDR1 SGHRS, CDR2 YFSETQ. Overall study results and limits: Seasonal influenza vaccination, on each occasion, was suggested by the authors to recruit few new T cells.

This clonotype was observed a few times. Its antigen is not identified. The rearrangement uses TRBV5-1 and TRBJ2-1; the D gene is possibly TRBD1 (5 bases). Source: PBMCs from blood, taken 14 to 15 days before vaccination. This sequence originates from a man aged 50-60 years who received an inactivated influenza vaccine. CDR3 coding DNA: TGCGCCAGCAGCTTTCAGGGCAGGGCTAATGAGCAGTTCTTC. Translation gives CASSFQGRANEQFF.